Presented here are 25 T cell receptor beta chains from one specimen sequenced in a study of blood T cell repertoires in COVID-19. Clones were read by immunoSEQ multiplex PCR, and TCRdb kept only the in-frame ones, dropping some. This table holds 200,000 to 250,000 clones, under 90% found once. The sequencing sample was made of PBMCs or T cells enriched from blood (not recorded which). These receptors all stem from a woman aged 50 to 60 with acute COVID-19.

This chain joins TRBV30 and TRBJ1-6; 8 bases line up with TRBD1. CDR3 length equals 12 residues. In germline, CDR1 is GTSNPN, CDR2 SVGIG (reference sequence). Trimming took 7 bases from V and 8 from J; bases not matched to a gene: 4. The CDR3 reads CASGQGYSPLHF. The DNA for the CDR3 is TGTGCCTCCGGACAGGGCTATTCACCCCTCCACTTT.

V is TRBV5-1 and J is TRBJ2-2, with D perhaps TRBD1 (7 bases). Germline lookup yields CDR1 SGHRS and CDR2 YFSETQ. The V and J ends lost 4 bases and 4 bases respectively, with 17 bases between them. The CDR3 covers 16 residues. CDR3 loop: CASSPQGGQITGELFF. The CDR3 nucleotides are TGCGCCAGCAGCCCCCAGGGGGGCCAGATCACCGGGGAGCTGTTTTTT.

The genes are TRBV2 and TRBJ1-3, with D unresolved. CDR1 and CDR2 from the germline V gene are SNHLY and FYNNEI. This CDR3 region has 16 residues. V was trimmed by 7 bases and J by 0 bases, leaving 16 bases between them. For the CDR3, the DNA is TGTGCCAGCACCTTAAGTAACGGACTCTCTGGAAACACCATATATTTT. Protein product: CASTLSNGLSGNTIYF.

This rearrangement joins TRBV7-2 to TRBJ2-5, with a possible D match to TRBD2 (5 bases). Germline V CDR1 and CDR2: SGHTA, FQGNSA. Trimming left V 5 bases short and J 1 base short, with 17 bases between. The CDR3 sequence is 16 residues long. CDR3 sequence (DNA): TGTGCCAGCAGCCCGGGGTCTAGTCCAGTCCAAGAGACCCAGTACTTC. This codes for CASSPGSSPVQETQYF.

The gene calls are TRBV5-1 and TRBJ2-3; 9 nucleotides agree with TRBD2. This CDR3 has 15 residues. With V trimmed by 4 bases and J by 1 base, 4 bases remained unmatched. Per the germline V gene, CDR1 is SGHRS and CDR2 is YFSETQ. The CDR3 DNA sequence: TGCGCCAGCAGCCGCCGGACTAGCGGCACAGATACGCAGTATTTT. Its protein is CASSRRTSGTDTQYF.

This chain's CDR3 is CASSQDPQGGTEAFF. DNA for the CDR3: TGCGCCAGCAGCCAAGATCCCCAGGGTGGGACTGAAGCTTTCTTT. V gene TRBV4-3 combines with J gene TRBJ1-1; D may be TRBD1 (5 bases). Germline CDR1 LGHNA, CDR2 YSLEER. V lost 0 bases to trimming and J lost 5 bases, with 13 bases between them. The CDR3 runs 15 residues.

V gene TRBV7-2 combines with J gene TRBJ2-1; 9 bases are a match to TRBD1. J lost 7 bases, V lost 6 bases, and 10 bases had no gene match. There are 15 residues in the CDR3. Germline V CDR1 and CDR2: SGHTA, FQGNSA. CDR3 sequence (DNA): TGTGCCAGCAGAGCTACAGGGGGCCCGGGGAATGAGCAGTTCTTC. Its protein is CASRATGGPGNEQFF.

V is TRBV5-1 and J is TRBJ2-3, with a possible D match to TRBD2 (5 bases). Per the germline V gene, CDR1 is SGHRS and CDR2 is YFSETQ. V gave up 1 base and J gave up 0 bases, with 12 bases separating them. The CDR3 has 16 amino acids. CDR3 nucleotides: TGCGCCAGCAGCTTGTTTGCTAGCAGCAGCACAGATACGCAGTATTTT. Its protein is CASSLFASSSTDTQYF.

V gene TRBV28 combines with J gene TRBJ2-7; no definite D call. CDR3 length: 11 residues. Germline V CDR1 and CDR2: MDHEN, SYDVKM. Between the trimmed V and J ends, which lost 6 bases and 7 bases, there was a span of 10 bases. The CDR3 nucleotides read TGTGCCAGCAGAGCTGTTTGGGAGCAGTACTTC. It is translated as CASRAVWEQYF. The variable domain in full, completed from reference TRBV28 and TRBJ2-7, reads DVKVTQSSRYLVKRTGEKVFLECVQDMDHENMFWYRQDPGLGLRLIYFSYDVKMKEKGDIPEGYSVSREKKERFSLILESASTNQTSMYLCASRAVWEQYFGPGTRLTVT.

The genes are TRBV23-1 and TRBJ1-4; 9 bases are a match to TRBD1. TRBV23-1 is marked as an open reading frame, function uncertain. V lost 3 bases, J lost 4 bases, and 3 bases stayed unmatched. This CDR3 contains 15 residues. For the CDR3, the DNA is TGCGCCAGCAGTCACGGACAGGGGCATAATGAAAAACTGTTTTTT. Residues: CASSHGQGHNEKLFF.

This clone was picked up many times. J is TRBJ2-2 and V is TRBV12-5; 11 bases are shared with TRBD1. The CDR3 is made up of 19 amino acids. V was pared by 5 bases and J by 4 bases, with 15 bases of the junction left unmatched. The V gene's germline CDR1 is LGHNT and CDR2 FRNRAP. The CDR3 reads CASGPGRAGTGGSTGELFF. The CDR3 nucleotides are TGTGCTAGTGGTCCTGGTAGGGCCGGGACAGGGGGAAGCACCGGGGAGCTGTTTTTT.

This CDR3 is CASRTGTFNTGELFF. CDR3 DNA sequence: TGTGCCAGCAGGACGGGGACTTTCAACACCGGGGAGCTGTTTTTT. The chain carries TRBV3-1 (or the pseudogene TRBV3-2) and TRBJ2-2; a weak D match, TRBD2 (6 bases). The V and J ends lost 6 bases and 2 bases respectively, with 13 bases between them. CDR1 and CDR2 (germline): LGHDT, YNNKEL (reference sequence). This CDR3 comprises 15 residues.

The gene calls are TRBV18 and TRBJ2-2; D might be TRBD2 (5 bases). V was cut by 1 base and J by 5 bases, with 5 bases left in between. Looked up from germline, CDR1 is KGHSH and CDR2 is LQKENI. CDR3 length equals 13 residues. CDR3 in amino acids: CASSPLATGELFF. The CDR3 DNA reads TGTGCCAGCTCACCACTAGCGACCGGGGAGCTGTTTTTT.

The rearrangement uses TRBV7-2 and TRBJ2-7; 13 positions agree with TRBD2. Trimming cost V 0 bases and J 4 bases; bases outside gene matches: 0. Germline CDR1 reads SGHTA; CDR2 reads FQGNSA. The length of the CDR3 is 15 residues. The CDR3 here is CASSLATSGGYEQYF. CDR3 in DNA: TGTGCCAGCAGCTTAGCGACTAGCGGGGGGTACGAGCAGTACTTC.

The rearrangement uses TRBV10-3 and TRBJ2-1, with 10 bases that match TRBD2. V lost 10 bases, J lost 5 bases, and 2 bases stayed unmatched. Looked up from germline, CDR1 is ENHRY and CDR2 is SYGVKD. The CDR3 length is 12 residues. CDR3 DNA sequence: TGTGCCAGCGGACTAGCGGACAATGAGCAGTTCTTC. Translation: CASGLADNEQFF.

The CDR3 sequence is CASSDGTILRGTQYF. In DNA form, the CDR3 reads TGTGCCAGCAGTGACGGGACAATTCTAAGAGGGACCCAGTACTTC. The V call is TRBV6-1, the J call TRBJ2-5; maybe TRBD1 (6 bases). The CDR3 runs 15 residues. In germline, CDR1 is MNHNS, CDR2 SASEGT. Between the trimmed V and J ends, which lost 3 bases and 7 bases, there was a span of 18 bases.

This chain uses TRBV2 with TRBJ2-3; a possible D gene is TRBD2 (6 bases). The CDR3 loop spans 14 amino acids. CDR1 is SNHLY and CDR2 is FYNNEI in the germline V gene. V shed 3 bases and J shed 10 bases, with 17 bases lying between them. This CDR3 reads CASSDGLSRSAQYF. The CDR3 DNA follows: TGTGCCAGCAGTGACGGACTAAGCCGGTCCGCGCAGTATTTT.

This chain links TRBV27 with TRBJ2-1; a weak D match, TRBD1 (6 bases). Germline V gives CDR1 MNHEY, CDR2 SMNVEV (reference sequence). This CDR3 contains 15 residues. Trimming removed 5 bases from V and 0 bases from J, with 11 bases in between. The CDR3 protein is CASSPTGSSYNEQFF. In DNA, the CDR3 is TGTGCCAGCAGTCCCACAGGGAGCTCCTACAATGAGCAGTTCTTC.

The CDR3 loop is CASSPRGRLPEKLFF. The CDR3, as DNA: TGTGCCAGCAGTCCCAGGGGGCGGTTGCCTGAAAAACTGTTTTTT. This chain uses TRBV28 with TRBJ1-4; 8 bases are a match to TRBD1. Germline-derived CDR1 and CDR2 are MDHEN and SYDVKM. CDR3 size: 15 residues. V lost 5 bases and J lost 7; bases outside the gene matches: 9.

The chain couples TRBV11-2 to TRBJ1-4; 9 bases are shared with TRBD1. The J segment lost 7 bases and the V segment lost 4 bases, leaving 7 bases of the junction unmatched. Germline V gene sequence: CDR1 SGHAT, CDR2 FQNNGV. CDR3 size: 15 residues. The CDR3 bases are TGTGCCAGCAGCTGGGGGGACAGGGACTCTGAAAAACTGTTTTTT. Amino acids: CASSWGDRDSEKLFF.

This chain uses TRBV5-1 with TRBJ2-7, with 10 bases matching TRBD1. The V segment lost 0 bases and the J segment 3 bases; nucleotides outside the gene matches: 6. Germline lookup yields CDR1 SGHRS and CDR2 YFSETQ. The length of the CDR3 is 16 residues. The CDR3 region has the DNA TGCGCCAGCAGCTTGGGATATGGACAGGGGGTCTACGAGCAGTACTTC. Translation: CASSLGYGQGVYEQYF.

This chain links TRBV7-8 with TRBJ2-3, with 7 bases matching TRBD1. J was trimmed by 7 bases and V by 2 bases; bases with no gene match: 9. CDR3 size: 15 residues. From germline, CDR1 is SGHVS and CDR2 FQNEAQ. The CDR3 DNA is TGTGCCAGCAGCTTATACATCGACAGGGAGAATACGCAGTATTTT. Protein product: CASSLYIDRENTQYF.

The chain is built from TRBV3-1 (or the pseudogene TRBV3-2) and TRBJ1-3; D not certain. The CDR3 spans 15 residues. Germline assignment: CDR1 LGHDT and CDR2 YNNKEL (reference sequence). V was shortened by 4 bases and J by 0 bases, with 10 bases between the two germline ends. In DNA form, the CDR3 reads TGTGCCAGCAGCCTGACTGACTCCTCTGGAAACACCATATATTTT. The encoded protein is CASSLTDSSGNTIYF.

The chain employs TRBV7-2 and TRBJ2-2, with 8 bases matching TRBD1. Germline CDR1 reads SGHTA; CDR2 reads FQGNSA. This CDR3 has 16 amino acids. V lost 1 base, J lost 7 bases, and 8 bases stayed unmatched. The CDR3 region is CASSLGAGGYGGELFF. The CDR3 DNA sequence: TGTGCCAGCAGCTTAGGGGCAGGGGGCTATGGCGGGGAGCTGTTTTTT. The complete variable domain, with remaining parts taken from reference TRBV7-2 and TRBJ2-2, reads GAGVSQSPSNKVTEKGKDVELRCDPISGHTALYWYRQSLGQGLEFLIYFQGNSAPDKSGLPSDRFSAERTGGSVSTLTIQRTQQEDSAVYLCASSLGAGGYGGELFFGEGSRLTVL.

V gene TRBV25-1 combines with J gene TRBJ1-1; TRBD1 agrees at 7 bases. Germline CDR1 MGHDK, CDR2 SYGVNS. V lost 8 bases and J lost 5; bases outside the gene matches: 11. The CDR3 is 14 residues long. The CDR3 protein is CASDSSKGATEAFF. The CDR3 nucleotides are TGTGCCAGCGATTCCTCTAAGGGGGCAACTGAAGCTTTCTTT.